The clone carrying this T cell receptor beta chain was observed a handful of times. CDR1 SNHLY and CDR2 FYNNEI come from the germline V gene. Trimming took 7 bases from V and 3 from J; bases not matched to a gene: 3. There are 13 residues in the CDR3. The data originate from a study of blood T cell repertoires in COVID-19. Study context: Sample material is recorded as cDNA or gDNA derived from T cells, B-cell-depleted T cells, or PBMCs.

Produced via immunoSEQ multiplex PCR; TCRdb's table is partial and in-frame only. Of about 310,000 clones listed, about 90% are singletons. The V call is TRBV2, the J call TRBJ2-3; 8 nucleotides match TRBD2. Sample: peripheral blood. The receptor was derived from a woman aged 45-65 years who had recovered from COVID-19. The CDR3 nucleotides read TGTGCCAGCACACGGGAGGGAACAGATACGCAGTATTTT. This translates into CASTREGTDTQYF.